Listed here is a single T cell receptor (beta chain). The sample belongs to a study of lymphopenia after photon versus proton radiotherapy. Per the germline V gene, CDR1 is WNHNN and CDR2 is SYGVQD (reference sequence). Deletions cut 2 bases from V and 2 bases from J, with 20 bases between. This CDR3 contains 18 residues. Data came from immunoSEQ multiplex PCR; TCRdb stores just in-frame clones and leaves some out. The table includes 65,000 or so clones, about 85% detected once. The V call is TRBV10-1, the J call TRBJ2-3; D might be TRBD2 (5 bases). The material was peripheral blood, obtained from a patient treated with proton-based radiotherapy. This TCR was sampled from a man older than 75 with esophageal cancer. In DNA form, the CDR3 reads TGCGCCAGCAGTGAGAGGCGCGGGCAAGCATTGCACACAGATACGCAGTATTTT. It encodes CASSERRGQALHTDTQYF.